The entry that follows covers one TCR beta chain sequence. This entry belongs to a study of blood T cell repertoires in COVID-19. Study-wide background: The United States, Italy and Spain were the sources of the acute and convalescent COVID-19 samples. PBMCs, B-cell-depleted T cells, or T cells were the source of the cDNA or gDNA that made up the material.

In the study's own analysis: Amplifying reference gene primers gave estimates of nucleated cell counts. This table comes from immunoSEQ multiplex PCR, and its TCRdb copy is limited to in-frame clones, with some not included. V, J and clone size were drawn from that table, and D and trimming were deduced from the DNA. The table lists about 290,000 clones, around four fifths of them singletons. In germline, CDR1 is KGHSH, CDR2 LQKENI. The germline V and J ends were trimmed by 3 bases and 4 bases, with 13 bases remaining between them. The CDR3 has 14 residues. This clonotype was obtained from a woman in her forties or fifties with active or convalescent COVID-19. This rearrangement joins TRBV18 to TRBJ2-7; maybe TRBD2 (6 bases). Material: peripheral blood. For the CDR3, the DNA is TGTGCCAGCTCACCCGCGGGACTCGCATACGAGCAGTACTTC. Translation gives CASSPAGLAYEQYF.